The 12 T cell receptor beta chains listed next were all sequenced from one sample in a study of cytomegalovirus exposure and HLA in healthy donors. PCR involved 60 Vbeta and 13 Jbeta primers. Here immunoSEQ multiplex PCR was the method, and the copy in TCRdb shows in-frame clones only, minus some. The table has more than 110,000 clones, roughly 80% seen once. What was sequenced was PBMCs. The source is a female donor in good health and CMV-seronegative.

J is TRBJ2-7 and V is TRBV12-5, with D possibly TRBD2 on 6 matching bases. The CDR3 contains 16 residues. Germline V gene sequence: CDR1 LGHNT, CDR2 FRNRAP. The V gene lost 0 bases and the J gene lost 3 bases, with 15 bases spanning the gap. Here the CDR3 reads CASGLVSRGIIYEQYF. The CDR3 DNA is TGTGCTAGTGGTTTGGTAAGTCGCGGGATCATCTACGAGCAGTACTTC.

The V gene is TRBV2, the J gene TRBJ1-4; D is possibly TRBD1 (5 bases). This CDR3 is built from 16 residues. Trimming pared 2 bases from V and 5 bases from J, leaving 15 bases between. Germline V gene data show CDR1 as SNHLY and CDR2 as FYNNEI. In DNA, the CDR3 is TGTGCCAGCAGTGAAAGGGGCCGGGCAGGGAATGAAAAACTGTTTTTT. Protein: CASSERGRAGNEKLFF.

The chain links TRBV9 to TRBJ1-3; D possibly corresponds to TRBD1 (5 bases). V was clipped by 3 bases and J by 0 bases, with 7 bases between them. This CDR3 comprises 14 residues. Germline V CDR1 and CDR2: SGDLS, YYNGEE. The CDR3 loop reads CASSADSSGNTIYF. CDR3 nucleotide sequence: TGTGCCAGCAGCGCAGACAGCTCTGGAAACACCATATATTTT.

CDR3 protein: CAWSGLAGANEQFF. Here the CDR3 DNA reads TGTGCCTGGAGTGGACTAGCGGGAGCCAATGAGCAGTTCTTC. V gene TRBV30 combines with J gene TRBJ2-1; 12 positions match TRBD2. The ends lost 1 base at V and 6 bases at J; junction bases unmatched: 1. This CDR3 contains 14 residues. The germline V gene encodes CDR1 GTSNPN and CDR2 SVGIG (reference sequence).

The rearrangement joins TRBV29-1 to TRBJ2-3; TRBD2 matches 7 bases. The germline CDR1 and CDR2 sequences are SQVTM and ANQGSEA. J was trimmed by 1 base and V by 2 bases; bases with no gene match: 12. The CDR3 consists of 17 residues. The CDR3, as DNA: TGCAGCGTTGAATTTCCTCTAGCGGTTCTAGGCACAGATACGCAGTATTTT. It codes for CSVEFPLAVLGTDTQYF.

This clone showed up just once. The chain joins TRBV5-1 to TRBJ2-7, with a weak D call TRBD1 (6 bases). CDR1 is SGHRS and CDR2 is YFSETQ in the germline V gene. Trimming took off 4 bases at V and 0 bases at J, with 14 bases between the two ends. The CDR3 is 15 residues long. The CDR3 is CASSAGTLSSYEQYF. In nucleotides, the CDR3 is TGCGCCAGCAGCGCCGGGACACTAAGCTCCTACGAGCAGTACTTC.

This clone was seen a few times. The chain has TRBV7-9 and TRBJ2-1; D call uncertain. Germline values: CDR1 SEHNR, CDR2 FQNEAQ (reference sequence). Trimming removed 2 bases from V and 14 bases from J, with 13 bases in between. The CDR3 length is 12 residues. The CDR3 nucleotides are TGTGCCAGCAGCTTATCGCTAGTCTATGAGTTCTTC. Its translation is CASSLSLVYEFF.

Of note for this clone: Other DNA sequences within the sample encode an identical CDR3. The chain employs TRBV29-1 and TRBJ1-1; D gene ambiguous. From germline, CDR1 is SQVTM and CDR2 ANQGSEA. Trimming removed 4 bases from V and 10 bases from J, with 7 bases in between. This CDR3 is 9 amino acids long. CDR3 amino acids: CSVGRGAFF. DNA for the CDR3: TGCAGCGTTGGCCGGGGAGCTTTCTTT.

This rearrangement joins TRBV6-1 to TRBJ1-4, with D perhaps matching TRBD1 (6 bases). This CDR3 region has 14 residues. V dropped 7 bases and J dropped 7 bases, with 16 bases sitting between them. Germline V gene data show CDR1 as MNHNS and CDR2 as SASEGT. Here the CDR3 reads CASIRGGGAEKLFF. The CDR3 region has the DNA TGTGCCAGCATTAGGGGGGGTGGAGCTGAAAAACTGTTTTTT.

In this sample, this clone turned up once. The chain recombines TRBV4-2 with TRBJ2-1; the D gene is possibly TRBD1 (6 bases). The ends were cut back, 2 bases at V and 1 base at J, with 18 bases in the middle. CDR1 is LGHNA and CDR2 is YNFKEQ in the germline V gene. This CDR3 has 18 amino acids. The CDR3, as DNA: TGTGCCAGCAGCCAATTTCAGAAGGGGGATTCGTCCTACAATGAGCAGTTCTTC. As protein: CASSQFQKGDSSYNEQFF.

The chain couples TRBV27 to TRBJ2-7; no firm D call. CDR3 length: 12 residues. The germline V gene has CDR1 MNHEY and CDR2 SMNVEV (reference sequence). V was clipped by 4 bases and J by 2 bases, with 6 bases between them. In nucleotides, the CDR3 is TGTGCCAGCAGTTCTAACCCCTACGAGCAGTACTTC. It yields the protein CASSSNPYEQYF.

In its sample, this clone was seen once. V gene TRBV5-1 combines with J gene TRBJ2-1, with D perhaps matching TRBD2 (5 bases). Trimming cost V 5 bases and J 8 bases, with 23 bases left between them. Germline assignment: CDR1 SGHRS and CDR2 YFSETQ. The CDR3 extends over 16 amino acids. CDR3 sequence: CASRARSLGPFDEQFF. CDR3 coding DNA: TGCGCCAGCAGGGCGAGGTCACTAGGTCCTTTCGATGAGCAGTTCTTC.